These 5 T cell receptor beta chains share one sample of origin, sequenced in a study of STAT5B mutations in CD4+ large granular lymphocyte leukemia. Clones were sequenced by immunoSEQ multiplex PCR, and TCRdb holds only the in-frame ones, with some missing. The sample contains about 38,000 clones, around 75% of which appear only once. The specimen was CD4+ T cells from blood buffy coats. The receptors originated from a human donor in good health.

V is TRBV6-5 and J is TRBJ1-2; 10 positions agree with TRBD1. This CDR3 is 14 amino acids long. Germline V lookup: CDR1 MNHEY, CDR2 SVGAGI. V lost 2 bases and J lost 8; bases outside the gene matches: 5. Here the CDR3 DNA reads TGTGCCAGCAGTTACCAGGGACAGGGGAGCGGCTACACCTTC. Its protein is CASSYQGQGSGYTF.

The genes are TRBV5-1 and TRBJ2-5; 10 bases are a match to TRBD1. J lost 4 bases, V lost 4 bases, and 10 bases had no gene match. CDR1 is SGHRS and CDR2 is YFSETQ in the germline V gene. The CDR3 is made up of 16 amino acids. The CDR3 coding sequence is TGCGCCAGCAGCCGGACAGGGGGAATTATCAGAGAGACCCAGTACTTC. Amino acids: CASSRTGGIIRETQYF.

J is TRBJ2-7 and V is TRBV19, with TRBD2 identical over 9 bases. V trimming: 9 bases; J trimming: 0 bases; junction bases outside the gene matches: 3. The CDR3 covers 13 residues. Per germline, CDR1 LNHDA and CDR2 SQIVND (reference sequence). CDR3 DNA sequence: TGTGCCAGCACGACTAGCGGCTCCTACGAGCAGTACTTC. Translated: CASTTSGSYEQYF.

The chain links TRBV21-1 to TRBJ2-7; the D call in the table, TRBD2, was not verified against the DNA. TRBV21-1 is noted as a pseudogene. The CDR3 is 14 residues long. The CDR3 DNA follows: TGTGCCAGCAGCAATCCGCAGCGGGCCTACGAGCAGTACTTC. Translated: CASSNPQRAYEQYF.

This chain connects TRBV2 to TRBJ2-3, with D perhaps being TRBD1 or TRBD2 (5 bases each). Trimming removed 2 bases from V and 7 bases from J, with 13 bases in between. Germline-derived CDR1 and CDR2 are SNHLY and FYNNEI. This CDR3 contains 14 residues. CDR3 region: CASSELAGTNTQYF. Here the CDR3 DNA reads TGTGCCAGCAGTGAACTTGCAGGGACGAATACGCAGTATTTT.